This T cell receptor beta chain was profiled in a study of CD4 T cells in relation to SARS-CoV-2 and coronaviruses. At the level of the study: TCR beta CDR3s were sequenced after roughly 10-day antigen culture of PBMCs. Overall study results and limits: Each donor contributed either pre-pandemic or post-infection samples, not both.

Concerning this clone itself: Its cognate antigen is unknown.

Unexposed donor CD4+ T cells date from about 2011-2018, before the COVID-19 pandemic. After roughly 9 days of culture, CD4+ T cells were isolated. Unexposed-donor CD4+ T cells were probed with SARS-CoV-2 S/N and four cold-coronavirus spikes, cells permitting. Clones were sequenced by immunoSEQ multiplex PCR, and TCRdb holds only the in-frame ones, with some missing. The table has some 22,000 clones, around 78% seen once. Germline V gene sequence: CDR1 SGHAT, CDR2 FQNNGV. V was shortened by 1 base and J by 3 bases, with 9 bases between the two germline ends. The CDR3 is 14 amino acids. The chain links TRBV11-2 to TRBJ1-1; the D is unclear. This TCR came from a human donor in good health. The specimen was CD4+ T cells from PBMCs, cultured in vitro. Here the CDR3 reads CASSLGMQYTEAFF. The CDR3 region has the DNA TGTGCCAGCAGCTTAGGCATGCAGTACACTGAAGCTTTCTTT. The full variable domain, with the rest looked up from reference TRBV11-2 and TRBJ1-1, is EAGVAQSPRYKIIEKRQSVAFWCNPISGHATLYWYQQILGQGPKLLIQFQNNGVVDDSQLPKDRFSAERLKGVDSTLKIQPAKLEDSAVYLCASSLGMQYTEAFFGQGTRLTVV.